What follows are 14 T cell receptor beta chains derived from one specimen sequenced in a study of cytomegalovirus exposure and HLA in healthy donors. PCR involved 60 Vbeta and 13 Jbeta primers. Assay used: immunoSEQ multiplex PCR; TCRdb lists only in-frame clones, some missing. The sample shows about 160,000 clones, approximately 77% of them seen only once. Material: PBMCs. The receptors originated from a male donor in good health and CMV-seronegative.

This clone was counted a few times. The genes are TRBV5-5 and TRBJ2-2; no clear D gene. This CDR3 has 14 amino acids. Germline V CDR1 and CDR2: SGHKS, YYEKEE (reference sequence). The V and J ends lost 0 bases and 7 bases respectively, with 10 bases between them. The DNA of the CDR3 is TGTGCCAGCAGCTTGGCCCTGGCAGTCGGGGAGCTGTTTTTT. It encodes CASSLALAVGELFF.

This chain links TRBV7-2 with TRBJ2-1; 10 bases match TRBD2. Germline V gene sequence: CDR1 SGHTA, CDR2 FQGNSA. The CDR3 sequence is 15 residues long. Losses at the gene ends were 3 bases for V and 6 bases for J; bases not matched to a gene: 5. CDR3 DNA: TGTGCCAGCAGCTTCTTAGCGGGAGGAGGCAATGAGCAGTTCTTC. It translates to CASSFLAGGGNEQFF.

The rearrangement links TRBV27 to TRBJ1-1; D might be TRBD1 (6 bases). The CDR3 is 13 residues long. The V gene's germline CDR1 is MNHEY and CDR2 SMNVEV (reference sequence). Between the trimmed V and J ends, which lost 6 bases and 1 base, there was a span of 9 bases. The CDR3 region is CASRNRANTEAFF. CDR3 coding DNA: TGTGCCAGCAGAAACAGGGCGAACACTGAAGCTTTCTTT.

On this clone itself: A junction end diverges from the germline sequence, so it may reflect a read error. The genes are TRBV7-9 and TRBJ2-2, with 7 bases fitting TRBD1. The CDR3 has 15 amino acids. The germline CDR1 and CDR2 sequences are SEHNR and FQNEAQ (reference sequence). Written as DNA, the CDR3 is TGTTCCAGCAGCTTAGTACAGGGGTACACCGGGGAGCTGTTTTTT. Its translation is CSSSLVQGYTGELFF.

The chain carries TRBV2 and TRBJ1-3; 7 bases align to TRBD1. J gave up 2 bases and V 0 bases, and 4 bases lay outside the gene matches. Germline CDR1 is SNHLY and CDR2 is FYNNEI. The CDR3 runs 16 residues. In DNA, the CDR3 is TGTGCCAGCAGTGAAGCGCCCGGGACAGCTGGAAACACCATATATTTT. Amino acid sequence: CASSEAPGTAGNTIYF.

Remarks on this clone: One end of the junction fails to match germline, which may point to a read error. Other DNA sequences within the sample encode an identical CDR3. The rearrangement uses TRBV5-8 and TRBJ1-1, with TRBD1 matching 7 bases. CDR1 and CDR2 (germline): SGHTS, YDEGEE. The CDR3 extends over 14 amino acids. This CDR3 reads CASSEGQPNTEAFF. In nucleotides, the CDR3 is TGTGCCAGCAGTGAGGGACAGCCGAACACTGAAGCCTTCTTT.

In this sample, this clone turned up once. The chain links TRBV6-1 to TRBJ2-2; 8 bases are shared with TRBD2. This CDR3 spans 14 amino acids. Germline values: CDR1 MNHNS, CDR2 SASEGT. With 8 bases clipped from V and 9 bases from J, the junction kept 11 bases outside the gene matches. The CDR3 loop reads CASDHSGAHRELFF. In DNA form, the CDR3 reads TGTGCCAGCGACCATAGCGGGGCCCACCGGGAGCTGTTTTTT.

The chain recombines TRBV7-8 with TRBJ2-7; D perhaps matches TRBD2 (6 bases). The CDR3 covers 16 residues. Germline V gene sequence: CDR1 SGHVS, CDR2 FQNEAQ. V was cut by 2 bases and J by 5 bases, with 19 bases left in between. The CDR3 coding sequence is TGTGCCAGCAGCTTAACCGCCGGGACTGGCAGCGACGAGCAGTACTTC. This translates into CASSLTAGTGSDEQYF. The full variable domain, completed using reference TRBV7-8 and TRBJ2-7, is GAGVSQSPRYKVAKRGQDVALRCDPISGHVSLFWYQQALGQGPEFLTYFQNEAQLDKSGLPSDRFFAERPEGSVSTLKIQRTQQEDSAVYLCASSLTAGTGSDEQYFGPGTRLTVT.

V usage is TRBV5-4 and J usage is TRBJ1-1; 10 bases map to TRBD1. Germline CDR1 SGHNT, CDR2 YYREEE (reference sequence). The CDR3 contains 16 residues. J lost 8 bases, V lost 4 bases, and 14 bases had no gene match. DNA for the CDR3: TGTGCCAGCAGCATTGCTGGGACAGGGGTTGGTGGGGAAGCTTTCTTT. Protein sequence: CASSIAGTGVGGEAFF.

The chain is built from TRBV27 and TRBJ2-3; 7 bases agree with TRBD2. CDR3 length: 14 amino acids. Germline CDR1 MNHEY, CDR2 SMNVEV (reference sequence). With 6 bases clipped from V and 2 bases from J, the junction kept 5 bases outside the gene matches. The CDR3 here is CASSERGFTDTQYF. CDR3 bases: TGTGCCAGCAGCGAGCGGGGCTTCACAGATACGCAGTATTTT.

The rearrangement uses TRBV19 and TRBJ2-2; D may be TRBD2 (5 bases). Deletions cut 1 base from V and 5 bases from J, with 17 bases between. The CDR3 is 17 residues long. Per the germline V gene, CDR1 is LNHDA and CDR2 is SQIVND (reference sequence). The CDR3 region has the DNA TGTGCCAGTAGTATAGTAGGGCTAGCAGACGAAACCGGGGAGCTGTTTTTT. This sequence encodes CASSIVGLADETGELFF.

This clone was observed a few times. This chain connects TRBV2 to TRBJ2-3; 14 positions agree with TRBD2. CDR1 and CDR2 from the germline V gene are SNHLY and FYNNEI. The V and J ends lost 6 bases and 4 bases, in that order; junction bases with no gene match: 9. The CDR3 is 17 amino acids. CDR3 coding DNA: TGTGCCAGCAGCGCCCGGGGACTAGCGGGAGTTGCAGATACGCAGTATTTT. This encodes CASSARGLAGVADTQYF.

The CDR3 coding sequence is TGTGCCAGCAGCTTAGTGTTTCCCTTTTTCACCGGGGAGCTGTTTTTT. This translates into CASSLVFPFFTGELFF. This chain uses TRBV11-3 with TRBJ2-2; no clear D. The CDR3 sequence is 16 residues long. Trimming removed 1 base at V and 4 bases at J, with 13 bases between. Germline CDR1 and CDR2: SGHNT and YENEEA.

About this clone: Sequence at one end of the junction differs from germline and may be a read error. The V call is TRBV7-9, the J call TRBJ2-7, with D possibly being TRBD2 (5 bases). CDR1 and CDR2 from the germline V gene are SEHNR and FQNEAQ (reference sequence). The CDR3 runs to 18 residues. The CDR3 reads CSSGSSVRHKAGGYEQYF. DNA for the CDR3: TGTTCCAGCGGAAGTTCGGTCCGCCACAAGGCCGGAGGCTACGAGCAGTACTTC.